Listed here are 4 T cell receptor beta chains from one sample, sequenced in a study of cytomegalovirus exposure and HLA in healthy donors. With 60 Vbeta and 13 Jbeta primers, the PCR was carried out. Only in-frame clones appear in the TCRdb table, and some are missing; sequencing was by immunoSEQ multiplex PCR. The sample has more than 100,000 clones. The specimen sequenced was PBMCs. The receptor source for this set is a young man in good health and CMV-seronegative.

The chain employs TRBV5-1 and TRBJ2-7; the D gene is possibly TRBD2 (5 bases). Looked up from germline, CDR1 is SGHRS and CDR2 is YFSETQ. This CDR3 spans 13 amino acids. V lost 7 bases, J lost 5 bases, and 16 bases lay in between. The CDR3 protein is CASARLANDEQYF. CDR3 nucleotides: TGCGCCAGCGCCAGGCTAGCTAACGACGAGCAGTACTTC.

The chain joins TRBV7-2 to TRBJ2-7, with TRBD1 matching over 12 bases. The CDR3 contains 17 residues. In germline, CDR1 is SGHTA, CDR2 FQGNSA. V was clipped by 5 bases and J by 6 bases; unmatched bases: 14. CDR3 DNA sequence: TGTGCCAGCAGCGCGAAGGTAGCCGGGACAGGGGGCGGCGAGCAGTACTTC. As protein: CASSAKVAGTGGGEQYF.

CDR3 sequence (DNA): TGTGCCAGCAGGGCCAAATCAGGGCACGAGCAGTACTTC. Translation: CASRAKSGHEQYF. The chain joins TRBV5-8 to TRBJ2-7; the D gene is possibly TRBD1 (5 bases). V gave up 5 bases and J gave up 5 bases, with 14 bases separating them. CDR1 and CDR2 from the germline V gene are SGHTS and YDEGEE. The CDR3 is 13 residues long.

This chain connects TRBV7-9 to TRBJ1-1; unclear D gene. The CDR3 has 14 amino acids. V was clipped by 2 bases and J by 0 bases, with 7 bases between them. Germline V gives CDR1 SEHNR, CDR2 FQNEAQ (reference sequence). The CDR3 DNA reads TGTGCCAGCAGCTTAAGAGATCTGAACACTGAAGCTTTCTTT. It yields the protein CASSLRDLNTEAFF. Full variable domain (remainder filled in from reference TRBV7-9 and TRBJ1-1): DTGVSQNPRHKITKRGQNVTFRCDPISEHNRLYWYRQTLGQGPEFLTYFQNEAQLEKSRLLSDRFSAERPKGSFSTLEIQRTEQGDSAMYLCASSLRDLNTEAFFGQGTRLTVV.